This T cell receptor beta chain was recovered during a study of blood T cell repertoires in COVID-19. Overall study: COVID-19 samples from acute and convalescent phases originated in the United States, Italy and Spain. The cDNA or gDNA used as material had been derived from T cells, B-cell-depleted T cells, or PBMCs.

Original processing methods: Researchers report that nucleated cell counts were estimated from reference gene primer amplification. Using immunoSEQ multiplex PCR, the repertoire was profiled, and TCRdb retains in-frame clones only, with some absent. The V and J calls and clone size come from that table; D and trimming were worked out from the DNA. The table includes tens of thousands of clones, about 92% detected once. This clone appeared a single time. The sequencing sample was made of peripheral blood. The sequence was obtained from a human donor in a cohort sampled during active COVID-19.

CDR3 nucleotides: TGTGCTACCTACAGGGTGGTGAACACTGAAGCTTTCTTT. It encodes CATYRVVNTEAFF. V and J are TRBV12-5 and TRBJ1-1, with D perhaps TRBD1 (6 bases). The CDR3 covers 13 residues. Trimming pared 10 bases from V and 0 bases from J, leaving 12 bases between. Germline assignment: CDR1 LGHNT and CDR2 FRNRAP.